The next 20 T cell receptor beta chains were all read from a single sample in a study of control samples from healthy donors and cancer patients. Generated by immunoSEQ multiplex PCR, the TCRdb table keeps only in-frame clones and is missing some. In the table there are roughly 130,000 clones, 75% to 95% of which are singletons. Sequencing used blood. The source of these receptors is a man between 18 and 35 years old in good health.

CDR3 region: CATRGTRDTDTQYF. The CDR3 coding sequence is TGTGCCACCAGAGGGACTAGAGACACAGATACGCAGTATTTT. The rearrangement joins TRBV24-1 to TRBJ2-3, with 8 bases fitting TRBD2. The V gene end was trimmed by 7 bases and the J gene end by 2 bases; junction bases not matched to a gene: 4. The CDR3 sequence is 14 residues long. The germline V gene has CDR1 KGHDR and CDR2 SFDVKD.

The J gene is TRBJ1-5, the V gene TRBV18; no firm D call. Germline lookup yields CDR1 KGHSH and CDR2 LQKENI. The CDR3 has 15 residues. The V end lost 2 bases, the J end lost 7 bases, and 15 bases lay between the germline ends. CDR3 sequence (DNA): TGTGCCAGCTCACCAGCGCGGACGATGGGGCAGCCCCAGCATTTT. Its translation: CASSPARTMGQPQHF.

CDR3 in DNA: TGTGCCACCAGCAGATATAAACAGATCCAAGAGACCCAGTACTTC. This codes for CATSRYKQIQETQYF. The chain has TRBV15 and TRBJ2-5; D gene ambiguous. Germline CDR1 reads LNHNV; CDR2 reads YYDKDF (reference sequence). V lost 2 bases and J lost 1, with 11 bases in between. The CDR3 runs to 15 residues. The complete variable domain, with remaining parts taken from reference TRBV15 and TRBJ2-5, reads DAMVIQNPRYQVTQFGKPVTLSCSQTLNHNVMYWYQQKSSQAPKLLFHYYDKDFNNEADTPDNFQSRRPNTSFCFLDIRSPGLGDTAMYLCATSRYKQIQETQYFGPGTRLLVL.

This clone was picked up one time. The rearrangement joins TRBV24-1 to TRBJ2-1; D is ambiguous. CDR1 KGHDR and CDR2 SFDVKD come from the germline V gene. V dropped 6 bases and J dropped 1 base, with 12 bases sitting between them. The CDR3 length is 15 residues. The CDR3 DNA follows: TGTGCCACCAGTCTTATAGGCGAGTCCTACAATGAGCAGTTCTTC. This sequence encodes CATSLIGESYNEQFF.

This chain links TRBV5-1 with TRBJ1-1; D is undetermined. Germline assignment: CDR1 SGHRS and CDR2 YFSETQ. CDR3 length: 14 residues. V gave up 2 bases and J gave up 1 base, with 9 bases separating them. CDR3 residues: CASSLGYGNTEAFF. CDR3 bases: TGCGCCAGCAGCTTAGGTTACGGGAACACTGAAGCTTTCTTT.

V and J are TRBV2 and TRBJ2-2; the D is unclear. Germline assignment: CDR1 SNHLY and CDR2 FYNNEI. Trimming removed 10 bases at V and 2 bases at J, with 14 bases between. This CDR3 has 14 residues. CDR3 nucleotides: TGTGCCACCCCCGTGGGCGGAAACACCGGGGAGCTGTTTTTT. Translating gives CATPVGGNTGELFF.

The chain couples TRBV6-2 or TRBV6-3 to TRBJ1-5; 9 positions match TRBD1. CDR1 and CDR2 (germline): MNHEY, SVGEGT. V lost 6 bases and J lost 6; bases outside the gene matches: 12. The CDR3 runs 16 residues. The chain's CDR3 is CASSPKGTGYGQPQHF. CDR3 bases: TGTGCCAGCAGCCCTAAAGGGACAGGGTATGGTCAGCCCCAGCATTTT.

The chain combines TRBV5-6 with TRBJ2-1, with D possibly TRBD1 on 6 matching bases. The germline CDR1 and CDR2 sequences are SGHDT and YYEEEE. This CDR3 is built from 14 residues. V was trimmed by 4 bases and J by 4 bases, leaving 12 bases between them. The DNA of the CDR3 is TGTGCCAGCAGCGTCGGGACACGGTACAATGAGCAGTTCTTC. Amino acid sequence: CASSVGTRYNEQFF.

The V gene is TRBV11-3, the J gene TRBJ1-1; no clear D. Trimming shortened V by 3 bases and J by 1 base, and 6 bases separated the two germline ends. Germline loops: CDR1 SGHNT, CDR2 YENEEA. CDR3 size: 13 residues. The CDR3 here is CASSLNKNTEAFF. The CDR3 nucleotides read TGTGCCAGCAGCTTGAACAAGAACACTGAAGCTTTCTTT.

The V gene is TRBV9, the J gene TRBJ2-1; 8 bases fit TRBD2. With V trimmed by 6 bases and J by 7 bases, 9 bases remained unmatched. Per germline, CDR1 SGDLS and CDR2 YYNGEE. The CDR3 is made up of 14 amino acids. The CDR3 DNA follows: TGTGCCAGCACCGGGACTAGTAATATTAATGAGCAGTTCTTC. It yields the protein CASTGTSNINEQFF.

Here the CDR3 DNA reads TGTGCCAGCAGTTTATCCCCGGGTGATGAGCAGTTCTTC. This translates into CASSLSPGDEQFF. The V and J genes are TRBV27 and TRBJ2-1, with D unresolved. This CDR3 has 13 residues. V shed 0 bases and J shed 8 bases, with 8 bases lying between them. Germline CDR1 is MNHEY and CDR2 is SMNVEV (reference sequence).

As DNA, the CDR3 is TGTGCCAGCAGTTTGGGACTAGCGGAACAAGAGACCCAGTACTTC. Protein product: CASSLGLAEQETQYF. The rearrangement joins TRBV28 to TRBJ2-5; TRBD2 aligns across 11 bases. This CDR3 spans 15 amino acids. Germline V gene data show CDR1 as MDHEN and CDR2 as SYDVKM. V lost 3 bases and J lost 2; bases outside the gene matches: 2. Variable domain in full (rest from reference TRBV28 and TRBJ2-5): DVKVTQSSRYLVKRTGEKVFLECVQDMDHENMFWYRQDPGLGLRLIYFSYDVKMKEKGDIPEGYSVSREKKERFSLILESASTNQTSMYLCASSLGLAEQETQYFGPGTRLLVL.

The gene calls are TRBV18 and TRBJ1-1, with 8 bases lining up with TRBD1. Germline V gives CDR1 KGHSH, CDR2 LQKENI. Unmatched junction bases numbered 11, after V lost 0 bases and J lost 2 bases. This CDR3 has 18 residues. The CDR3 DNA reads TGTGCCAGCTCACCACCCCAGGGGGCTTTTATTGGAAACACTGAAGCTTTCTTT. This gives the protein CASSPPQGAFIGNTEAFF.

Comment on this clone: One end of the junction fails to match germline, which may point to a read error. DNA for the CDR3: TGTGCCAGCAGCGAAGGGTCGTGGGGGAACACTGAAGCTTTCTTT. This sequence encodes CASSEGSWGNTEAFF. The V call is TRBV6-1, the J call TRBJ1-1, with unresolved D. This CDR3 comprises 15 residues. Germline V gene data show CDR1 as MNHNS and CDR2 as SASEGT.

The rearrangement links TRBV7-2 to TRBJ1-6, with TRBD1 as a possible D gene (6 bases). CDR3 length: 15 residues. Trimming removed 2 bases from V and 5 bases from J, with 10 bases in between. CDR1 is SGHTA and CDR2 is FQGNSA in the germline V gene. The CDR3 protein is CASSLQGMHNSPLHF. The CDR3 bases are TGTGCCAGCAGCTTACAGGGGATGCATAATTCACCCCTCCACTTT.

The CDR3 region is CARPYYRRETQYF. The CDR3 coding sequence is TGTGCCAGGCCCTACTATCGGAGAGAGACCCAGTACTTC. The genes are TRBV7-2 and TRBJ2-5, with D unresolved. Trimming shortened V by 9 bases and J by 4 bases, and 15 bases separated the two germline ends. Per the germline V gene, CDR1 is SGHTA and CDR2 is FQGNSA. This CDR3 is built from 13 residues.

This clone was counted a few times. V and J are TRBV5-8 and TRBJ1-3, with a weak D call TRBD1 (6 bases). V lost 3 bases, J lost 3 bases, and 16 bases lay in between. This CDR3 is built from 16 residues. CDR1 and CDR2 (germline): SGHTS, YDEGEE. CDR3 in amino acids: CASSYGQLPSGNTIYF. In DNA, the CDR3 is TGTGCCAGCAGCTACGGACAGCTACCAAGTGGAAACACCATATATTTT.

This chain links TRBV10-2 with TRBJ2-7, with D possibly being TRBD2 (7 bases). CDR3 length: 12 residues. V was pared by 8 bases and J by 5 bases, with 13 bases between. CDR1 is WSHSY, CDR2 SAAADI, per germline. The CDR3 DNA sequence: TGCGCCAGCGGGGGGGGGCCCAACGAGCAGTACGTC. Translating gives CASGGGPNEQYV.

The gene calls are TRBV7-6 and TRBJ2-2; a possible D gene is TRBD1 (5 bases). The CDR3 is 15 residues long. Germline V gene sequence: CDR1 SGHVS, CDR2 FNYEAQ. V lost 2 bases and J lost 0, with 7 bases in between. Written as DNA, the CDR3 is TGTGCCAGCAGCTTATCGACAGCGAACACCGGGGAGCTGTTTTTT. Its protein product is CASSLSTANTGELFF.

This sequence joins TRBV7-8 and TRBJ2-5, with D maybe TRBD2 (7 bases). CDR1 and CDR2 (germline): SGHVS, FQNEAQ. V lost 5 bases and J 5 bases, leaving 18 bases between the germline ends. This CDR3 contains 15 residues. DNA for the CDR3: TGTGCCAGCAGCCGAGACGGGGGGCAGGGGGAGACCCAGTACTTC. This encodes CASSRDGGQGETQYF. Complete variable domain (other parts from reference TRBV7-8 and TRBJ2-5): GAGVSQSPRYKVAKRGQDVALRCDPISGHVSLFWYQQALGQGPEFLTYFQNEAQLDKSGLPSDRFFAERPEGSVSTLKIQRTQQEDSAVYLCASSRDGGQGETQYFGPGTRLLVL.